A selection of T cell receptor beta chains follows, all from one sample in a study of radiotherapy plus CTLA-4 blockade in lung cancer. The assay was immunoSEQ multiplex PCR, and TCRdb's table has in-frame clones only and misses some. The sample holds roughly 62,000 clones, roughly three quarters seen once. The starting material was peripheral blood, obtained from a patient treated with radiotherapy plus ipilimumab. The receptors originated from a human donor with non-small cell lung cancer who had a complete response to radiotherapy plus ipilimumab. CDR3s include the opening cysteine and the closing phenylalanine or tryptophan. D genes are given only for firm matches. Clone size, where shown, is once, few, many, or a class for clones that have expanded.

>TRBV5-1|NA|TRBJ2-5|NA
CASSLTPYQETQYF
TGCGCCAGCAGCCTTACACCGTACCAAGAGACCCAGTACTTC
>TRBV5-4|few|TRBJ2-1|NA
CASSYGAVVGNEQFF
TGTGCCAGCAGCTATGGGGCAGTAGTGGGCAATGAGCAGTTCTTC
>TRBV28|NA|TRBJ2-7|TRBD2
CASSFGAGGPYEQYF
TGTGCCAGCAGTTTCGGGGCGGGAGGCCCCTACGAGCAGTACTTC
>TRBV7-9|many|TRBJ1-1|NA
CASSLVLVNTEAFF
TGTGCCAGCAGCTTAGTACTGGTGAACACTGAAGCTTTCTTT
>TRBV6-5|NA|TRBJ2-7|NA
CATQGQNYEQYF
TGTGCCACCCAGGGACAAAACTACGAGCAGTACTTC
>TRBV2|NA|TRBJ1-4|NA
CASRLVQGPANEKLFF
TGTGCCAGCAGGCTTGTTCAGGGCCCGGCTAATGAAAAACTGTTTTTT
>TRBV7-2|NA|TRBJ2-7|NA
CASSWGWGAGRDRAYEQYF
TGTGCCAGCAGCTGGGGGTGGGGGGCTGGCCGGGACAGAGCCTACGAGCAGTACTTC
>TRBV5-1|NA|TRBJ2-3|NA
CASSTESPTDTQYF
TGCGCCAGCAGTACAGAGTCCCCCACAGATACGCAGTATTTT
>TRBV28|NA|TRBJ2-2|TRBD2
CASSFPSSGRRTGELFF
TGTGCCAGCAGTTTTCCCTCTAGCGGGAGAAGGACCGGGGAGCTGTTTTTT
>TRBV19|NA|TRBJ1-5|NA
CASSIVPRDPSPYQPQHF
TGTGCCAGTAGTATAGTACCCCGGGATCCTTCCCCTTATCAGCCCCAGCATTTT
>TRBV28|NA|TRBJ1-1|NA
CASTPTHGGSEAFF
TGTGCCAGCACCCCAACACATGGAGGCTCTGAAGCTTTCTTT
>TRBV2|NA|TRBJ2-5|NA
CASTLLGLGETQYF
TGTGCCAGCACCCTACTAGGACTCGGGGAGACCCAGTACTTC
>TRBV7-9|few|TRBJ2-2|TRBD2
CASRPGLAGGNTGELFF
TGTGCCAGCAGACCCGGACTAGCGGGGGGAAACACCGGGGAGCTGTTTTTT